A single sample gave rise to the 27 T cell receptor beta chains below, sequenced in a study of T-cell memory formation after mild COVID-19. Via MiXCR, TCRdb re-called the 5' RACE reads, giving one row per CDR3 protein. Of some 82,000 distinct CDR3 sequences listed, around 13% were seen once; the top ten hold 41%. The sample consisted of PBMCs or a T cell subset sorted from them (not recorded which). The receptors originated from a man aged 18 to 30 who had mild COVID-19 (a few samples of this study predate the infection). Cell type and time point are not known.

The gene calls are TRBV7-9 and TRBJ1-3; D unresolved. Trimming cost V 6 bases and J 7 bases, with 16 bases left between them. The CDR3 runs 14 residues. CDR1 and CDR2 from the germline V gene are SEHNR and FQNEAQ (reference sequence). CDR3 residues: CASRQLALRNTIYF. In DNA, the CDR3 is TGTGCCAGCAGACAACTGGCCCTGAGGAACACCATATATTTT.

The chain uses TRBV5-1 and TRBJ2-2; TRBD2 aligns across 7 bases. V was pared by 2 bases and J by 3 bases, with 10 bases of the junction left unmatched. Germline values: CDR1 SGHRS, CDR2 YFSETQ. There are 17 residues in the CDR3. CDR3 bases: TGCGCCAGCAGCTTCGGTTCTGCGGGGGAATACACCGGGGAGCTGTTTTTT. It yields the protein CASSFGSAGEYTGELFF.

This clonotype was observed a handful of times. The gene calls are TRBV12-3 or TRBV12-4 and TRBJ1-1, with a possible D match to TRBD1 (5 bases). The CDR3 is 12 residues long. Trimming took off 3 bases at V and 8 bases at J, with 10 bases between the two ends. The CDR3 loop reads CASSFLGLEAFF. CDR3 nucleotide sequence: TGTGCCAGCAGTTTTTTGGGGCTGGAAGCTTTCTTT.

This CDR3 reads CASRTLLAGVASETQYF. Written as DNA, the CDR3 is TGTGCCAGCAGAACCCTACTAGCGGGGGTTGCGTCGGAGACCCAGTACTTC. The gene calls are TRBV27 and TRBJ2-5; 11 bases map to TRBD2. CDR1 and CDR2 (germline): MNHEY, SMNVEV (reference sequence). This CDR3 region has 17 residues. Trimming removed 6 bases from V and 5 bases from J; junction bases left unmatched: 14.

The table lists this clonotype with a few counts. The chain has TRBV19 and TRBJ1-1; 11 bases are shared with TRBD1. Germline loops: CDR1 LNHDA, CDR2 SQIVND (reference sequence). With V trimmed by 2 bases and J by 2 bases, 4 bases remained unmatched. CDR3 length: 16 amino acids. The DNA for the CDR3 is TGTGCCAGTAGTATACTCAGGACAGGGGGCAACACTGAAGCTTTCTTT. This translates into CASSILRTGGNTEAFF.

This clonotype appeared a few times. The CDR3 DNA sequence: TGCAGCGTTCGAGGGGGCACGACCCAGTACTTC. Translated, it gives CSVRGGTTQYF. V and J are TRBV29-1 and TRBJ2-5, with 7 bases that match TRBD1. The CDR3 has 11 amino acids. V was clipped by 5 bases and J by 7 bases; unmatched bases: 4. In germline, CDR1 is SQVTM, CDR2 ANQGSEA.

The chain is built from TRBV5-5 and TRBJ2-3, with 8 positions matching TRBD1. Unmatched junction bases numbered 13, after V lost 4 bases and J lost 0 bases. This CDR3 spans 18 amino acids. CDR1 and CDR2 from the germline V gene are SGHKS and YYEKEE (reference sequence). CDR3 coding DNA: TGTGCCAGCAGCCTACGACAGGGGCCCGCATCTAGCACAGATACGCAGTATTTT. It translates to CASSLRQGPASSTDTQYF.

The DNA for the CDR3 is TGTGCCAGCAGCCCCGGGACTAGCGCGGTCGAGACCCAGTACTTC. Protein sequence: CASSPGTSAVETQYF. The chain employs TRBV6-2 or TRBV6-3 and TRBJ2-5; 10 bases fit TRBD2. The CDR3 covers 15 residues. CDR1 is MNHEY and CDR2 is SVGEGT in the germline V gene. V lost 6 bases, J lost 5 bases, and 9 bases stayed unmatched.

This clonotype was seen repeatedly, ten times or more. CDR3 nucleotide sequence: TGCAGCGTTGGGGCCGTCGACTCTGGGGCCAACGTCCTGACTTTC. Translated: CSVGAVDSGANVLTF. The chain joins TRBV29-1 to TRBJ2-6; D is unclear. Trimming took off 4 bases at V and 0 bases at J, with 10 bases between the two ends. The CDR3 has 15 amino acids. The germline V gene has CDR1 SQVTM and CDR2 ANQGSEA.

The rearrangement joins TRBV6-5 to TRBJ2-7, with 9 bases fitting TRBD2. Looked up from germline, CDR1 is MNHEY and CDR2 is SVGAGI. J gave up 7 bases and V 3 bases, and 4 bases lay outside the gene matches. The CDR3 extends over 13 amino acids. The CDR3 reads CASSYVAGGEQYV. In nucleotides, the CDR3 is TGTGCCAGCAGTTATGTGGCGGGAGGGGAGCAGTACGTC.

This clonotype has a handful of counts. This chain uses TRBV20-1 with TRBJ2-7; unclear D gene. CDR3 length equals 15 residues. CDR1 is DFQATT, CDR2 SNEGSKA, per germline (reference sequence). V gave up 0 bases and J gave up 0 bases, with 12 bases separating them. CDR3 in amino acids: CSARDLGNSSYEQYF. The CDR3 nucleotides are TGCAGTGCTAGAGATTTGGGCAATAGCTCCTACGAGCAGTACTTC.

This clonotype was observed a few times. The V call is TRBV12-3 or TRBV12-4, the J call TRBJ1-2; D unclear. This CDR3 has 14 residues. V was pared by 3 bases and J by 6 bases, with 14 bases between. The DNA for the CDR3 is TGTGCCAGCAGTTTTGATCAATCCCTCGATGGCTACACCTTC. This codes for CASSFDQSLDGYTF.

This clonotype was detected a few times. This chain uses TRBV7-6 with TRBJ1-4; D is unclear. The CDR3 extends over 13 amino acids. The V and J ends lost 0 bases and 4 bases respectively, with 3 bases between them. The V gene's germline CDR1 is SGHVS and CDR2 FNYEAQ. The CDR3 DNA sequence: TGTGCCAGCAGCTTAGCGGTTAATGAAAAACTGTTTTTT. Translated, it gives CASSLAVNEKLFF.

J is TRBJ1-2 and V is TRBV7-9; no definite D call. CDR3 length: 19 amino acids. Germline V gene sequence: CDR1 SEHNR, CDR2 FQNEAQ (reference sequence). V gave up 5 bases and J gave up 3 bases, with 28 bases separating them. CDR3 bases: TGTGCCAGCAGCCCGCCTAGGTCCGGACCGCATACCCTACACTATGGCTACACCTTC. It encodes CASSPPRSGPHTLHYGYTF. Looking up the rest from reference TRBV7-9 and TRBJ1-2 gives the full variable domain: DTGVSQNPRHKITKRGQNVTFRCDPISEHNRLYWYRQTLGQGPEFLTYFQNEAQLEKSRLLSDRFSAERPKGSFSTLEIQRTEQGDSAMYLCASSPPRSGPHTLHYGYTFGSGTRLTVV.

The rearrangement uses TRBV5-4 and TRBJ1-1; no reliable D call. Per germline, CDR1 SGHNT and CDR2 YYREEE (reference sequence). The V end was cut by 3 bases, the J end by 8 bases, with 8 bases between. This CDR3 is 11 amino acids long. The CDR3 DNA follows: TGTGCCAGCAGCTCGGGGAGGGAAGCTTTCTTT. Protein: CASSSGREAFF.

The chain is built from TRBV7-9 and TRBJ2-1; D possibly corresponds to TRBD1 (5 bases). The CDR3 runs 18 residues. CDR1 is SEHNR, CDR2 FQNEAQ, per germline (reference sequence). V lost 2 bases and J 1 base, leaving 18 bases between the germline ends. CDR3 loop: CASSLNQGLAESYNEQFF. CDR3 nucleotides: TGTGCCAGCAGCTTAAATCAGGGTCTCGCCGAGTCCTACAATGAGCAGTTCTTC.

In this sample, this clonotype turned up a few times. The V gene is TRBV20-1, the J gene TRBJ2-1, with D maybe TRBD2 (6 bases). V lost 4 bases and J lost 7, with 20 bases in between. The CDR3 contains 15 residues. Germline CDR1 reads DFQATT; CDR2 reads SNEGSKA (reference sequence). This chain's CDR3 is CSATLRLDVWNEQFF. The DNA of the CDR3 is TGCAGTGCTACGCTGAGACTAGATGTCTGGAATGAGCAGTTCTTC.

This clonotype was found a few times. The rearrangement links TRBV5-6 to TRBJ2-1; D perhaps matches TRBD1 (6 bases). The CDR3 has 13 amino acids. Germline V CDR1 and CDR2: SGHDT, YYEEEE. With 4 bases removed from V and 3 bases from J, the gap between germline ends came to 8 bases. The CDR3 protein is CASSPGHYNEQFF. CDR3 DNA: TGTGCCAGCAGCCCGGGACACTACAATGAGCAGTTCTTC.

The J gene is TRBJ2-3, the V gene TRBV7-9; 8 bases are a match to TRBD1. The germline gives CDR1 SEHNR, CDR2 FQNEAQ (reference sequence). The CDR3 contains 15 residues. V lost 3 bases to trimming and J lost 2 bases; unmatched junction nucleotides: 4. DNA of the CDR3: TGTGCCAGCAGCTTTTGGGGACAGGACACAGATACGCAGTATTTT. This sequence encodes CASSFWGQDTDTQYF.

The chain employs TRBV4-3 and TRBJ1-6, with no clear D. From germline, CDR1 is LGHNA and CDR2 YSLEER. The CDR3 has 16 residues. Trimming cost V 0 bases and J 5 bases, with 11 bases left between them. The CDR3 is CASSQERRVHNSPLHF. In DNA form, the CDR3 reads TGCGCCAGCAGCCAAGAGAGGAGGGTTCATAATTCACCCCTCCACTTT.

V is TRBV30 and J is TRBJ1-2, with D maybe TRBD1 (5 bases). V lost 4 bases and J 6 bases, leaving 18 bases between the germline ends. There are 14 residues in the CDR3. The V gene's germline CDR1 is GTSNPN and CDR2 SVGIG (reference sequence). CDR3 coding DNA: TGTGCCTGGACAGACGGAACCTTGGGACATGGCTACACCTTC. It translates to CAWTDGTLGHGYTF.

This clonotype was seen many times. Written as DNA, the CDR3 is TGTGCCAGCAGCTTGGCGACAGATACGCAGTATTTT. Residues: CASSLATDTQYF. The rearrangement links TRBV5-6 to TRBJ2-3, with D unclear. Germline loops: CDR1 SGHDT, CDR2 YYEEEE. V was pared by 0 bases and J by 3 bases, with 2 bases between. The CDR3 runs 12 residues.

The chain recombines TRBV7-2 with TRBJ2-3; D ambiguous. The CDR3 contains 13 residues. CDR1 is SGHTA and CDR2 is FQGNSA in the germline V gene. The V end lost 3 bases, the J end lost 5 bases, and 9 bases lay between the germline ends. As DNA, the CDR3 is TGTGCCAGCAGCTTTTGGGGTGGAGATACGCAGTATTTT. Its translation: CASSFWGGDTQYF.

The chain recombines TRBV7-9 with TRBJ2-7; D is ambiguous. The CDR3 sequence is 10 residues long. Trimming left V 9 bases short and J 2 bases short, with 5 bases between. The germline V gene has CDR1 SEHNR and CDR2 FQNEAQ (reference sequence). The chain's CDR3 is CASGTYEQYF. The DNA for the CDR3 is TGTGCCAGTGGGACCTACGAGCAGTACTTC.

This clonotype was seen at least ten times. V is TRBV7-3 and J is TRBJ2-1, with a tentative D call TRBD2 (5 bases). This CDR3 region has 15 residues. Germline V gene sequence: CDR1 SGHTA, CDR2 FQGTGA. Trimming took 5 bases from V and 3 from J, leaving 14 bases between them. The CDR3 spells CASSPMLGDYNEQFF. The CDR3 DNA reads TGTGCCAGCAGCCCCATGCTCGGGGACTACAATGAGCAGTTCTTC.

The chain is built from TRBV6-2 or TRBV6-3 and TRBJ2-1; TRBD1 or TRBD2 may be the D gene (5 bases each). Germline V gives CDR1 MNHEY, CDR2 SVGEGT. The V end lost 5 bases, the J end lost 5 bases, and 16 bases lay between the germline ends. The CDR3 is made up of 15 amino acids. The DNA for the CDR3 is TGTGCCAGCAGTCCCCAATCCGGGGCCCACAATGAGCAGTTCTTC. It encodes CASSPQSGAHNEQFF.

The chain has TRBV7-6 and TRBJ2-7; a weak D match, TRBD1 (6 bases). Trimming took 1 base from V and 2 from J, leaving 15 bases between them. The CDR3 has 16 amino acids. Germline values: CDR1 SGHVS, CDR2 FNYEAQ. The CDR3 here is CASSLEDRVLTYEQYF. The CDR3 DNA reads TGTGCCAGCAGCTTAGAGGACAGAGTCCTGACCTACGAGCAGTACTTC.